This T cell receptor beta chain is from a study of identifying expanded T cells in peripheral blood (dated by TCRdb to about 2019). In the study overall: Technical replicates were generated by sequencing separate aliquots of the same genomic DNA pool, with four replicates compared pairwise. The research as a whole found: It was expected by the authors that biological variance in healthy repertoires might increase further over much longer intervals, such as months to years. The binomial model flagged around 1.2 differentially abundant clones between technical replicates but 15 to 17 over roughly two weeks and roughly 19 over around 4 weeks. Variance in clone template counts between approximately two-week samples significantly increased with total template count across all healthy donors. Across all healthy-donor time intervals, the beta-binomial model significantly cut both the number of clones called differentially abundant and the false-positive rate.

The immunoSEQ Assay, which uses bias-controlled multiplex PCR amplification of genomic DNA, was used to profile TCRbeta CDR3 regions. Per the original workflow: To quantify the absolute abundance of each unique TCRbeta CDR3 region, the sequences were collapsed and filtered. Two models were used to test differential abundance: a binomial model (Fisher-equivalent) and a beta-binomial model that adds time-dependent variance fitted from healthy donors. Any clone with fewer than 5 combined templates was excluded, and a clone was called differentially abundant if its Benjamini-Hochberg FDR was below 0.01. Beta-binomial variance was modeled as a function of total template count across the two samples using the form v = (b*log(k)+a)^2. Here the immuneACCESS table is served through TCRdb, limited to in-frame sequences with V and J called. Missing clones are a known gap in these copies; in checked studies unresolved V genes cover under half, and the rest lacks a known reason. V, J and clone size derive from that table, while D and trimming were established from the DNA sequence. The sample contains some 97,000 clones, 75% to 90% of them found a single time. The leading ten clones occupy less than 7% of the sample.

V was cut back by 3 bases and J by 0 bases, leaving a gap of 9 bases between them. Including cysteine and phenylalanine, the CDR3 has 15 amino acids. The entry retains the CDR3 DNA only, 45 bases that are in frame from base 1. Per the germline V gene (reference sequence), SEHNR is the CDR1 and FQNEAQ is the CDR2. No immune events such as infections were documented for the healthy donors during the collection period. Time-dependent variance in a beta-binomial model of T-cell clone differential abundance was calibrated using healthy-donor blood repertoires as a training cohort. The training cohort comprised approximately ten healthy donors, 3 female and 7 male. An age range of roughly 25 to 65 years, with an average of around 44 years, was recorded for the donors. Whole blood from each healthy donor was obtained from a commercial supplier and was collected at three time points around 15 days apart. Genomic DNA was extracted from unsorted whole blood for immunosequencing.

Notes on this clone: Its cognate antigen has yet to be identified. There are no base qualities to consult, and no much larger clone falls within one base.

The source of this sequence is a person aged 18 to 75 in good health. The rearranged chain carries TRBV7-9 and TRBJ2-1, with the D gene not clear enough to name. Source material: blood. Read as DNA, the sequence is TGTGCCAGCAGCTTTGGTCGGAGCTCCTACAATGAGCAGTTCTTC. Translated, this is CASSFGRSSYNEQFF.